The clone carrying this T cell receptor (beta chain) was seen a handful of times. Unique molecular identifiers featured in how the TCRbeta library was prepared. TCRdb processed the PCR reads anew with MiXCR; each CDR3 protein has one entry. The table records hundreds of thousands of distinct CDR3 sequences, approximately 9% of them present only once. This sample is drawn from a study of T-cell reconstitution after alpha-beta-depleted transplantation in children. CDR3 length equals 12 residues. V lost 5 bases and J 9 bases, leaving 14 bases between the germline ends. CDR1 is DFQATT, CDR2 SNEGSKA, per germline (reference sequence).

The source material was PBMCs from the stem cell graft donor, sampled from the stem cell graft. The chain employs TRBV20-1 and TRBJ2-1, with D possibly called TRBD1 or TRBD2 (5 bases each). This TCR came from a human donor who donated a stem cell graft to a child with acute lymphoblastic leukemia. This CDR3 is CSAFPSGAEQFF. The DNA of the CDR3 is TGCAGTGCTTTTCCCTCCGGGGCTGAGCAGTTCTTC.